A selection of T cell receptor beta chains follows, all from one sample in a study of blood T cell repertoires in COVID-19. The repertoire was sequenced with immunoSEQ multiplex PCR; TCRdb's copy has only in-frame clones and lacks some. The sample lists some 83,000 clones; 88% were seen once. Sequenced: peripheral blood. The source of these receptors is a man between 60 and 75 years old with acute or convalescent COVID-19. Both conserved end residues are part of each CDR3. D genes are given only for firm matches. Size values are once, few and many counts, or a class for expanded clones, and some rows have none.

d_gene	v_gene	j_gene	abundance	CDR3nt	CDR3aa
.	TRBV6-5	TRBJ1-4	once	TGTGCCAGCAGTTCCAGGGTTAATGAAAAACTGTTTTTT	CASSSRVNEKLFF
.	TRBV5-4	TRBJ1-6	.	TGTGCCAGCAGTACCGAGAAGTATAATTCACCCCTCCACTTT	CASSTEKYNSPLHF
.	TRBV5-1	TRBJ2-7	once	TGCGCCAGCAGCGACTCGATAGGCTACGAGCAGTACTTC	CASSDSIGYEQYF
.	TRBV30	TRBJ2-7	once	TGTGGGGCCAGGGGCCACCCCTACGAGCAGTACTTC	CGARGHPYEQYF
.	TRBV5-4	TRBJ2-1	.	TGTGCCAGCAGCTTCGAGAGGGCGAATGAGCAGTTCTTC	CASSFERANEQFF
TRBD2	TRBV5-1	TRBJ2-7	.	TGCGCCAGCAGCACCGGGACTAGCGGGATTGGGTTCTACGAGCAGTACTTC	CASSTGTSGIGFYEQYF
.	TRBV10-1	TRBJ1-6	.	TGCGCCAGCAGTGAGCACCGTGAGGGCTCACCCCTCCACTTT	CASSEHREGSPLHF
TRBD1	TRBV24-1	TRBJ2-3	.	TGTGCCACCAGGGCCCCGGGACAGTCAGATACGCAGTATTTT	CATRAPGQSDTQYF
TRBD1	TRBV2	TRBJ1-4	.	TGTGCCAGCAAATCGATCAGGGGGAATGAAAAACTGTTTTTT	CASKSIRGNEKLFF
.	TRBV24-1	TRBJ2-6	.	TGTGCCACCAGTGACCCCCGTGGTAGAACCTCTGGGGCCAACGTCCTGACTTTC	CATSDPRGRTSGANVLTF
.	TRBV30	TRBJ1-1	.	TGTGCCTGGACGAACCAGGGCAGGGGGAACACTGAAGCTTTCTTT	CAWTNQGRGNTEAFF
TRBD1	TRBV19	TRBJ1-4	.	TGTGCCAGTAGGACAGGGGTGACTAATGAAAAACTGTTTTTT	CASRTGVTNEKLFF
TRBD2	TRBV5-1	TRBJ2-1	.	TGCGCCAGCAGCTCCCTAGCGGGGGCCTACAATGAGCAGTTCTTC	CASSSLAGAYNEQFF
.	TRBV3-1/TRBV3-2	TRBJ2-3	.	TGTGCCAGCAGCTTAAGCACAGATACGCAGTATTTT	CASSLSTDTQYF
.	TRBV13	TRBJ2-1	.	TGTGCCAGCAGGCAAACTAGGGGGTCCTACAATGAGCAGTTCTTC	CASRQTRGSYNEQFF
.	TRBV5-4	TRBJ2-3	.	TGTGCCAGCAGCGCCGGGATCCGAACAGATACGCAGTATTTT	CASSAGIRTDTQYF
.	TRBV20-1	TRBJ2-7	.	TGCAGTGCCCACGTTAGCGACGAGCAGTACTTC	CSAHVSDEQYF
.	TRBV6-5	TRBJ1-2	.	TGTGCCAGCAGACCGTCAGGGATCTATGGCTACACCTTC	CASRPSGIYGYTF
.	TRBV7-2	TRBJ2-2	.	TGTGCCAGCAGCCTAACCAGACTAGCCGGGGAGCTGTTTTTT	CASSLTRLAGELFF
.	TRBV29-1	TRBJ1-2	.	TGCAGCGTTAAGACAGTTAACTATGGCTACACCTTC	CSVKTVNYGYTF
TRBD1	TRBV10-3	TRBJ2-7	few	TGTGCCATCAGTCAGGGACAGGGGATGGGTGACGAGCAGTACTTC	CAISQGQGMGDEQYF
.	TRBV27	TRBJ1-2	once	TGTGCCAGCAGTTTAAGTGACAGGCGCTATGGCTACACCTTC	CASSLSDRRYGYTF
TRBD1	TRBV7-8	TRBJ2-7	.	TGTGCCAGCAGCGACAGGGCCCCCTACGAGCAGTACTTC	CASSDRAPYEQYF
TRBD1	TRBV6-5	TRBJ1-5	.	TGTGCCAGCAGTTCGGACAGGGCTTACAATCAGCCCCAGCATTTT	CASSSDRAYNQPQHF
.	TRBV5-6	TRBJ2-3	.	TGTGCCAGCAGCTTGTCAGGGGCCACAGATACGCAGTATTTT	CASSLSGATDTQYF
TRBD1	TRBV5-1	TRBJ1-1	.	TGCGCCAGCAGCCAGGACAGGGGCCCCTTGAACACTGAAGCTTTCTTT	CASSQDRGPLNTEAFF
TRBD2	TRBV7-3	TRBJ2-1	.	TGTGCCAGCAGCTTAGGGATAGCGGGGGGGCATAATGAGCAGTTCTTC	CASSLGIAGGHNEQFF
.	TRBV11-2	TRBJ2-7	.	TGTGCCAGCAGCCACTATTTGCCCGTGTCTCCGCAGTACTTC	CASSHYLPVSPQYF
.	TRBV2	TRBJ2-2	.	TGTGCCAGCAGTACAGGGCCCGGGGAGCTGTTTTTT	CASSTGPGELFF
TRBD2	TRBV10-3	TRBJ2-3	.	TGTGCCGTGACTAGCGGCAGGGCAGATACGCAGTATTTT	CAVTSGRADTQYF
.	TRBV5-1	TRBJ1-1	once	TGCGCCAGCAGCTTGCGGCCGGACAGAATGAACACTGAAGCTTTCTTT	CASSLRPDRMNTEAFF
TRBD1	TRBV3-1/TRBV3-2	TRBJ1-2	.	TGTGCCAGCAGCCAAGAGGGGGACAGGGACGACTATGGCTACACCTTC	CASSQEGDRDDYGYTF